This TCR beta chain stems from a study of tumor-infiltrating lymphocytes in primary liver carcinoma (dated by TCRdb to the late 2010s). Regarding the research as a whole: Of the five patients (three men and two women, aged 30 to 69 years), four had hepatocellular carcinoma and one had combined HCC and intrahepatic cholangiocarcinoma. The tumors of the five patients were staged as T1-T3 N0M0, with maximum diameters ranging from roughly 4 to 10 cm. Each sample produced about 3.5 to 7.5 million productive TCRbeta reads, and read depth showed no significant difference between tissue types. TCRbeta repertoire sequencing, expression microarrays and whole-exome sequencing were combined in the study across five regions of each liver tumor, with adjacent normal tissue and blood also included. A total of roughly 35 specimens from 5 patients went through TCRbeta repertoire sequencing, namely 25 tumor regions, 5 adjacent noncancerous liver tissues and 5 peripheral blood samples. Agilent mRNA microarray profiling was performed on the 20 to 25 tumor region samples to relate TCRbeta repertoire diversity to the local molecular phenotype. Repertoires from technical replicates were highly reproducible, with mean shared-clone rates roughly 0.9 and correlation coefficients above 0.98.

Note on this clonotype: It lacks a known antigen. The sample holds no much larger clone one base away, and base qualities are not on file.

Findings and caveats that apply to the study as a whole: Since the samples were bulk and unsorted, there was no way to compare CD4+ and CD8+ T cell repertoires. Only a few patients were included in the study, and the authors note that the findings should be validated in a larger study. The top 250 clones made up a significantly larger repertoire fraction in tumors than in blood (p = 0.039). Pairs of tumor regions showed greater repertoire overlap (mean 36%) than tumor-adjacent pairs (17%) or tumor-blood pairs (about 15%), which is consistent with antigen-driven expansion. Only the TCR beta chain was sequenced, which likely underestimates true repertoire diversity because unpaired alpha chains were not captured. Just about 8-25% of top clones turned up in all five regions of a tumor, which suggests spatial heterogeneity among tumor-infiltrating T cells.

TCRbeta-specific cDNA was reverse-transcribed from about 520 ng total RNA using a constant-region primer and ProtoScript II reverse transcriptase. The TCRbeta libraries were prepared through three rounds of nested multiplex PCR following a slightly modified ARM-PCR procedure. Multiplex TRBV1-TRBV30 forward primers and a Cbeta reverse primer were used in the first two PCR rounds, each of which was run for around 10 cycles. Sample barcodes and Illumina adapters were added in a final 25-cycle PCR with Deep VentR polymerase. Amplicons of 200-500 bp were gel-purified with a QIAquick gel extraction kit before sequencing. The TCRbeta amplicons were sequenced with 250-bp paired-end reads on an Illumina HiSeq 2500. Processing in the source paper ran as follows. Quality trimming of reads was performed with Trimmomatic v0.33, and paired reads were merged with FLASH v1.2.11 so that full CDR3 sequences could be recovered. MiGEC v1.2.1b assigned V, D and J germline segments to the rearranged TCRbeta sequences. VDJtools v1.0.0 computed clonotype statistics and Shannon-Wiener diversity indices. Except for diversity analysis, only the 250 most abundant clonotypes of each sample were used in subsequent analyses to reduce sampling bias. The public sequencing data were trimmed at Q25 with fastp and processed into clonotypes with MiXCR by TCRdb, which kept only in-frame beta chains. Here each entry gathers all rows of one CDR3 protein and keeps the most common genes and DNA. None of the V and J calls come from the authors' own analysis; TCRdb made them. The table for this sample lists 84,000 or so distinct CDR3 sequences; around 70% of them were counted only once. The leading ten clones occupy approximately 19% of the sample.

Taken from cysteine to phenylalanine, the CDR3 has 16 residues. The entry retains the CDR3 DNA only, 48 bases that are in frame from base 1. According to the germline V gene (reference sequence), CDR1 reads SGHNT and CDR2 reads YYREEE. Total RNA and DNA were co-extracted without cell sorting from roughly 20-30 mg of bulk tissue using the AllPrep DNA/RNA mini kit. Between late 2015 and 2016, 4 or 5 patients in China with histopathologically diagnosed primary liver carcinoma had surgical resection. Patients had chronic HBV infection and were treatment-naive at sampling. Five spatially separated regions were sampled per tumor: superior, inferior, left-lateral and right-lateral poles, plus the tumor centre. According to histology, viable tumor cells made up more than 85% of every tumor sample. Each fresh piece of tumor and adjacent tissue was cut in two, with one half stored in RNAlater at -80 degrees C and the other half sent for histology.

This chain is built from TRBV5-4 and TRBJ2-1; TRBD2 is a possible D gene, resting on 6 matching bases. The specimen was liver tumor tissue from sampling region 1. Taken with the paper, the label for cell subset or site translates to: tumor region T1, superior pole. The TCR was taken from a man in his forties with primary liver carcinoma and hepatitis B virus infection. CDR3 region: CTSSLDSGSLYNEQFF. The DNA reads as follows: TGTACAAGCAGCTTGGATAGCGGAAGTTTATACAATGAGCAGTTCTTC.